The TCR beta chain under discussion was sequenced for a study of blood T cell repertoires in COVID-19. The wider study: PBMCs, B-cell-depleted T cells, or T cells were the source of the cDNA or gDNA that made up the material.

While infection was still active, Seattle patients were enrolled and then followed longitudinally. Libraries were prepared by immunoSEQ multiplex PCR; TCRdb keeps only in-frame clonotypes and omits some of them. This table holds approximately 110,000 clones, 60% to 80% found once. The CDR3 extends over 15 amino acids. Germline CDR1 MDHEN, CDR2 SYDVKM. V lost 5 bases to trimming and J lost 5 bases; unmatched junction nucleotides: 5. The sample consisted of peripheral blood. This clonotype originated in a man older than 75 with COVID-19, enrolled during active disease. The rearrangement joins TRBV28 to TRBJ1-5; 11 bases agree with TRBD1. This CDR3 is CASSPGQGAYQPQHF. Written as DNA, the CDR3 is TGTGCCAGCAGTCCCGGACAGGGGGCCTATCAGCCCCAGCATTTT.